The rows below give T cell receptor beta chains drawn from one sample of a study of blood T cell repertoires in COVID-19. Sequencing used immunoSEQ multiplex PCR; TCRdb keeps in-frame clones, though not all of them. Counted here are about 130,000 clones, 80% to 90% occurring once; the ten biggest clones make up about 2.5%. The source material was PBMCs or T cells enriched from blood (not recorded which). These receptors all come from a woman in her fifties or sixties who had recovered from COVID-19. CDR3s include the opening cysteine and the closing phenylalanine or tryptophan.

>TRBJ2-2|TRBV7-7
CASSFRRGGNTGELFF
>TRBJ1-1|TRBV5-4
CASSPQPGGTEAFF
>TRBJ1-2|TRBV19
CASRTDRRYGYTF
>TRBJ1-1|TRBV30
CAWSEGGAEAFF
>TRBJ1-2|TRBV14
CASSPGSQAGYTF
>TRBJ2-3|TRBV19
CASSRRWTDTQYF
>TRBJ2-2|TRBV19
CASSPRGQGTGELFF
>TRBJ2-1|TRBV20-1
CSASRGGAGYEQFF
>TRBJ1-2|TRBV6-5
CASRGGGRHGYTF
>TRBJ1-5|TRBV19
CASLPFGGARNQPQHF
>TRBJ2-7|TRBV7-9
CASSSGWEQYF
>TRBJ1-3|TRBV6-1
CASSEAVGREFGNTIYF
>TRBJ2-2|TRBV5-4
CASSASGGLTGELFF
>TRBJ2-3|TRBV7-3
CASSFGTGGPQDTQYF
>TRBJ1-1|TRBV25-1
CASSEQGLNTEAFF
>TRBJ2-3|TRBV13
CASSLTNSGAGDTQYF
>TRBJ2-2|TRBV11-2
CASSLANRRNTGELFF
>TRBJ2-5|TRBV3-1/TRBV3-2
CASSPGVAGGSETQYF
>TRBJ2-3|TRBV18
CASSQSGADTQYF